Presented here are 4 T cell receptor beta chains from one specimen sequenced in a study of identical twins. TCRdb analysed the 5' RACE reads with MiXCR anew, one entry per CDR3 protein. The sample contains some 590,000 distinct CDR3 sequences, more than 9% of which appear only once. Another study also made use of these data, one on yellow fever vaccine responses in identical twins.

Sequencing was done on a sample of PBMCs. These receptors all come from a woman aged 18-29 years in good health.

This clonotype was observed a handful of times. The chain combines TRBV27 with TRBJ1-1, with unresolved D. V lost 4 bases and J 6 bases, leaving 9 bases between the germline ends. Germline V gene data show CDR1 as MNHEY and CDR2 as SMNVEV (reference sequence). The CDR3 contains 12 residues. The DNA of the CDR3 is TGTGCCAGCAGTTCCCCTAACTCTGAAGCTTTCTTT. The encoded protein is CASSSPNSEAFF.

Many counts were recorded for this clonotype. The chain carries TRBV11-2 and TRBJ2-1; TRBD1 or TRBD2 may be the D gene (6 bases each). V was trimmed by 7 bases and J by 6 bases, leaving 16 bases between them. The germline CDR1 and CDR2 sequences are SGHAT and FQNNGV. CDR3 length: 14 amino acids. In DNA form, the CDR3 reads TGTGCCAGCACGACGTGGGGGGCTCTCAATGAGCAGTTCTTC. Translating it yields CASTTWGALNEQFF.

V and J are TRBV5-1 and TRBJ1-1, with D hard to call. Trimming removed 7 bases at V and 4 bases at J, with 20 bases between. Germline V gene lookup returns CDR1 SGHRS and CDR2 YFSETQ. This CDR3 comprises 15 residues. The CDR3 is CASAGVSLIGTEAFF. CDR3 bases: TGCGCCAGCGCCGGCGTGTCTTTGATTGGCACTGAAGCTTTCTTT.

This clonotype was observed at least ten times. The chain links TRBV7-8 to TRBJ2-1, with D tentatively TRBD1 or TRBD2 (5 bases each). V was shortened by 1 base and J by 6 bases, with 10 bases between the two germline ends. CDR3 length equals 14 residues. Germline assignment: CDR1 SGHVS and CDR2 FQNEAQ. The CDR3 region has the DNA TGTGCCAGCAGCTTAGGGGGACCCCGCAATGAGCAGTTCTTC. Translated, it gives CASSLGGPRNEQFF.